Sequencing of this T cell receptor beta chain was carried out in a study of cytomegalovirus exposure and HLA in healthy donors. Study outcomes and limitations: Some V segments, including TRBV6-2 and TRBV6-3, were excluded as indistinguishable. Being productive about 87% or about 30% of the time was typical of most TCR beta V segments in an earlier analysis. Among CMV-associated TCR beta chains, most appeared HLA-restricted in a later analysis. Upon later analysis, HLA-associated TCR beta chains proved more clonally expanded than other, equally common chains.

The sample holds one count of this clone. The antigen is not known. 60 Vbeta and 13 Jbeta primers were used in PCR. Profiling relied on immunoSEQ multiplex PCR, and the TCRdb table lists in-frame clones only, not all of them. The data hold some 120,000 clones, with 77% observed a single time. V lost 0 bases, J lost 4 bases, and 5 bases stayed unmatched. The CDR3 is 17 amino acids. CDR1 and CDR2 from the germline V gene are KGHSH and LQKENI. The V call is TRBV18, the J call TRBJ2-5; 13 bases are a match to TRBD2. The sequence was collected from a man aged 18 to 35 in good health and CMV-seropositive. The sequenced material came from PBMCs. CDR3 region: CASSPPVGTSGTETQYF. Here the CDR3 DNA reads TGTGCCAGCTCACCACCGGTCGGGACTAGCGGGACAGAGACCCAGTACTTC.